A selection of T cell receptor beta chains follows, all from one sample in a study of Ad26.COV2.S vaccination and SARS-CoV-2 variants. Libraries were prepared by immunoSEQ multiplex PCR; TCRdb keeps only in-frame clonotypes and omits some of them. The sample carries around 400,000 clones, about 80% recorded once. Sequencing was performed on peripheral blood, taken in a trial of Ad26.COV2.S vaccine versus placebo. These receptors were taken from a person between 18 and 60 years old who received the Ad26.COV2.S COVID-19 vaccine or a placebo. Each CDR3 is given without its conserved first and last residue. The order of the fields is J gene, D gene, V gene, CDR3 protein. D genes are given only for firm matches.

J gene: TRBJ1-1; D gene: .; V gene: TRBV20-1; CDR3 protein: SASNSEAF
J gene: TRBJ2-5; D gene: .; V gene: TRBV7-7; CDR3 protein: ASSPGETQY
J gene: TRBJ2-6; D gene: .; V gene: TRBV7-3; CDR3 protein: ASSPHSSGANVLT
J gene: TRBJ2-4; D gene: .; V gene: TRBV5-1; CDR3 protein: ASSWPARGTAKNIQY
J gene: TRBJ2-3; D gene: .; V gene: TRBV7-8; CDR3 protein: ASSFGYRDTDTQY
J gene: TRBJ1-1; D gene: TRBD1; V gene: TRBV6-6; CDR3 protein: ASTITGDGEAF
J gene: TRBJ1-4; D gene: .; V gene: TRBV11-2; CDR3 protein: ASSLGGGSNEKLF
J gene: TRBJ1-1; D gene: .; V gene: TRBV28; CDR3 protein: ASSRDRLPNTEAF
J gene: TRBJ2-7; D gene: .; V gene: TRBV7-9; CDR3 protein: ASSPNSDEQY
J gene: TRBJ1-1; D gene: .; V gene: TRBV14; CDR3 protein: ASSRPNTEAF
J gene: TRBJ2-5; D gene: .; V gene: TRBV11-3; CDR3 protein: ASSLAVGETQY
J gene: TRBJ1-5; D gene: TRBD1; V gene: TRBV6-5; CDR3 protein: ASSYNTGGQPQH
J gene: TRBJ2-7; D gene: .; V gene: TRBV5-1; CDR3 protein: ASSLGSGKAYEQY
J gene: TRBJ2-3; D gene: .; V gene: TRBV11-3; CDR3 protein: ASSLGRPDTQY
J gene: TRBJ1-1; D gene: TRBD1; V gene: TRBV7-9; CDR3 protein: ASSLWTGRNTEAF
J gene: TRBJ2-3; D gene: .; V gene: TRBV4-2; CDR3 protein: ASSQPTDTQY
J gene: TRBJ2-2; D gene: .; V gene: TRBV19; CDR3 protein: ASRTYANTGELF
J gene: TRBJ1-2; D gene: .; V gene: TRBV5-4; CDR3 protein: ASSINRDGYT
J gene: TRBJ1-1; D gene: .; V gene: TRBV27; CDR3 protein: ASSWGGPDTEAF
J gene: TRBJ1-1; D gene: .; V gene: TRBV19; CDR3 protein: ASMDRRGVRAF
J gene: TRBJ1-2; D gene: .; V gene: TRBV3-1/TRBV3-2; CDR3 protein: ASSPWDRGGGYT
J gene: TRBJ2-1; D gene: TRBD2; V gene: TRBV7-2; CDR3 protein: ASSLRTSGNEQF
J gene: TRBJ1-2; D gene: TRBD1; V gene: TRBV6-6; CDR3 protein: ASSRQGALRGYT
J gene: TRBJ2-7; D gene: .; V gene: TRBV7-8; CDR3 protein: ASSMRGPHYEQY
J gene: TRBJ1-4; D gene: .; V gene: TRBV12-3/TRBV12-4; CDR3 protein: ASRTDAEKLF
J gene: TRBJ2-5; D gene: TRBD2; V gene: TRBV9; CDR3 protein: ASSVGLALQETQY
J gene: TRBJ1-5; D gene: .; V gene: TRBV12-5; CDR3 protein: ASGSGQPGDQLQH
J gene: TRBJ1-2; D gene: .; V gene: TRBV5-1; CDR3 protein: ASSFIPAGHNGYT
J gene: TRBJ2-1; D gene: TRBD2; V gene: TRBV5-1; CDR3 protein: ASSFERTSTVEQF
J gene: TRBJ2-7; D gene: .; V gene: TRBV9; CDR3 protein: ASSKHERSTVVQY
J gene: TRBJ2-3; D gene: .; V gene: TRBV18; CDR3 protein: ASSLFGALYTDTQY
J gene: TRBJ2-5; D gene: .; V gene: TRBV11-2; CDR3 protein: ASSLYPADDETQY
J gene: TRBJ1-2; D gene: .; V gene: TRBV5-4; CDR3 protein: ASSLREQDGYT
J gene: TRBJ2-6; D gene: .; V gene: TRBV28; CDR3 protein: ASSRTGSGANVLT
J gene: TRBJ1-1; D gene: .; V gene: TRBV6-2/TRBV6-3; CDR3 protein: ASSYSPVSGTEAF
J gene: TRBJ2-7; D gene: .; V gene: TRBV11-3; CDR3 protein: ASSLPSYEQY
J gene: TRBJ2-7; D gene: .; V gene: TRBV2; CDR3 protein: ASSGLTPSSYEQY
J gene: TRBJ1-2; D gene: .; V gene: TRBV19; CDR3 protein: ASSIEARPNYGYT
J gene: TRBJ2-1; D gene: TRBD2; V gene: TRBV10-2; CDR3 protein: ASSHGGSSYNEQF
J gene: TRBJ2-5; D gene: TRBD1; V gene: TRBV18; CDR3 protein: ASSRGQGPQETQY
J gene: TRBJ2-1; D gene: TRBD1; V gene: TRBV5-1; CDR3 protein: ASSSEPQGMGEQF
J gene: TRBJ2-3; D gene: .; V gene: TRBV11-2; CDR3 protein: ASSAPPKWGYADTQY
J gene: TRBJ1-4; D gene: TRBD1; V gene: TRBV10-3; CDR3 protein: AISDPGTGSEKLF
J gene: TRBJ2-3; D gene: .; V gene: TRBV19; CDR3 protein: ASSIRPGNTQY
J gene: TRBJ2-3; D gene: TRBD2; V gene: TRBV10-3; CDR3 protein: AISAEGGRADTQY
J gene: TRBJ1-5; D gene: .; V gene: TRBV7-6; CDR3 protein: ASSSGTVKSNQPQH
J gene: TRBJ1-4; D gene: .; V gene: TRBV15; CDR3 protein: ATLGDGEKLF
J gene: TRBJ1-1; D gene: .; V gene: TRBV27; CDR3 protein: ASSFKGMNTEAF
J gene: TRBJ1-1; D gene: .; V gene: TRBV19; CDR3 protein: ASTPTVEVRKAF